The 22 T cell receptor beta chains listed next were all sequenced from one sample in a study of identical twins. TCRdb re-called the 5' RACE reads through MiXCR, storing one row per CDR3 protein. The sample shows fewer than 20,000 distinct CDR3 sequences, just under 70% of them seen only once. Specimen: memory (CD45RO+) T cells sorted from blood. These TCRs come from a woman in her late teens or twenties in good health. This table probably holds off-target reads from a library built for another chain.

The chain is built from TRBV11-3 and TRBJ1-1; 7 bases match TRBD1. The CDR3 is made up of 14 amino acids. CDR1 is SGHNT, CDR2 YENEEA, per germline. J gave up 10 bases and V 5 bases, and 13 bases lay outside the gene matches. The CDR3 DNA is TGTGCCAGCAGCCCCAACGACAGGGCCTACGGAGCTTTCTTT. Translating gives CASSPNDRAYGAFF. Full variable domain (outside the CDR3, taken from reference TRBV11-3 and TRBJ1-1): EAGVVQSPRYKIIEKKQPVAFWCNPISGHNTLYWYLQNLGQGPELLIRYENEEAVDDSQLPKDRFSAERLKGVDSTLKIQPAELGDSAVYLCASSPNDRAYGAFFGQGTRLTVV.

This clonotype was seen only a few times. The J gene is TRBJ2-3, the V gene TRBV7-2; D is unclear. The V and J ends lost 1 base and 6 bases respectively, with 11 bases between them. The CDR3 loop spans 14 amino acids. Germline loops: CDR1 SGHTA, CDR2 FQGNSA. The chain's CDR3 is CASSLGRLGDTQYF. CDR3 coding DNA: TGTGCCAGCAGCTTAGGGCGCCTCGGGGATACGCAGTATTTT.

This rearrangement joins TRBV29-1 to TRBJ2-3; 7 bases are a match to TRBD1. The CDR3 is made up of 16 amino acids. CDR1 SQVTM and CDR2 ANQGSEA come from the germline V gene. V lost 5 bases to trimming and J lost 5 bases; unmatched junction nucleotides: 16. The CDR3 DNA sequence: TGCAGCGTTACGAGGGTCCGACAGGGCCAGGGAGATACGCAGTATTTT. Protein sequence: CSVTRVRQGQGDTQYF.

The chain links TRBV6-1 to TRBJ2-7; D may be TRBD2 (5 bases). The germline V gene encodes CDR1 MNHNS and CDR2 SASEGT. Trimming pared 8 bases from V and 1 base from J, leaving 18 bases between. The CDR3 totals 15 residues. The CDR3 sequence is CASLTPAGSSYEQYF. The CDR3 region has the DNA TGTGCCAGCCTCACTCCCGCGGGCTCATCCTACGAGCAGTACTTC.

The chain carries TRBV6-1 and TRBJ2-1, with D tentatively TRBD2 (5 bases). The ends were cut back, 6 bases at V and 3 bases at J, with 15 bases in the middle. Germline CDR1 reads MNHNS; CDR2 reads SASEGT. The CDR3 has 15 amino acids. For the CDR3, the DNA is TGTGCCAGCAGCCAAGCCGGGAACTTCTACAATGAGCAGTTCTTC. Its protein is CASSQAGNFYNEQFF.

J is TRBJ1-3 and V is TRBV6-2 or TRBV6-3; D remains unclear. Per the germline V gene, CDR1 is MNHEY and CDR2 is SVGEGT. The CDR3 runs to 15 residues. Trimming removed 4 bases at V and 2 bases at J, with 12 bases between. CDR3 residues: CASSSSAAPGNTIYF. The CDR3 nucleotides read TGTGCCAGCAGTTCCTCGGCGGCCCCTGGAAACACCATATATTTT.

This chain connects TRBV18 to TRBJ2-5; 8 bases line up with TRBD1. Trimming cost V 1 base and J 5 bases; bases outside gene matches: 6. The germline V gene has CDR1 KGHSH and CDR2 LQKENI. There are 15 residues in the CDR3. The CDR3 nucleotides are TGTGCCAGCTCACCACAACATGACAGGGGTGAGACCCAGTACTTC. It encodes CASSPQHDRGETQYF.

This clonotype was detected once. The rearrangement links TRBV7-9 to TRBJ2-2, with D maybe TRBD2 (6 bases). V dropped 5 bases and J dropped 8 bases, with 12 bases sitting between them. Germline loops: CDR1 SEHNR, CDR2 FQNEAQ (reference sequence). This CDR3 is built from 13 residues. The CDR3 DNA follows: TGTGCCAGCAGCCAAGGGAGGACTGGGGAGCTGTTTTTT. This codes for CASSQGRTGELFF.

V is TRBV18 and J is TRBJ2-7; D is perhaps TRBD1 or TRBD2 (5 bases each). Per germline, CDR1 KGHSH and CDR2 LQKENI. CDR3 length equals 15 residues. V lost 4 bases and J 4 bases, leaving 17 bases between the germline ends. The CDR3 reads CASSRAAGTEYEQYF. DNA for the CDR3: TGTGCCAGCTCACGTGCCGCCGGGACGGAGTACGAGCAGTACTTC.

The chain recombines TRBV27 with TRBJ2-3, with a possible D match to TRBD2 (5 bases). V was cut by 2 bases and J by 2 bases, with 14 bases left in between. Germline CDR1 reads MNHEY; CDR2 reads SMNVEV (reference sequence). This CDR3 has 16 residues. The CDR3 region is CASSLREGRVTDTQYF. DNA of the CDR3: TGTGCCAGCAGTTTACGGGAAGGCCGAGTCACAGATACGCAGTATTTT.

The rearrangement uses TRBV4-2 and TRBJ1-5; D call uncertain. CDR3 length: 15 amino acids. V was clipped by 1 base and J by 3 bases, with 10 bases between them. CDR1 is LGHNA and CDR2 is YNFKEQ in the germline V gene. The CDR3 protein is CASSQVGGNNQPQHF. The CDR3 bases are TGTGCCAGCAGCCAAGTGGGAGGGAACAATCAGCCCCAGCATTTT.

The chain uses TRBV6-1 and TRBJ2-1; 13 nucleotides agree with TRBD2. Germline V lookup: CDR1 MNHNS, CDR2 SASEGT. J lost 6 bases, V lost 7 bases, and 3 bases had no gene match. The CDR3 runs to 14 residues. In DNA, the CDR3 is TGTGCCAGCACCGGGACTAGCGGGATCAATGAGCAGTTCTTC. It encodes CASTGTSGINEQFF.

The genes are TRBV12-3 or TRBV12-4 and TRBJ2-4; 9 nucleotides agree with TRBD2. CDR3 length: 16 residues. The J segment lost 1 base and the V segment lost 4 bases, leaving 5 bases of the junction unmatched. The CDR3 protein is CASSSGAGGAKNIQYF. The CDR3, as DNA: TGTGCCAGCAGTTCGGGAGCGGGAGGTGCCAAAAACATTCAGTACTTC.

V and J are TRBV11-1 and TRBJ2-7; D is unresolved. Germline lookup yields CDR1 SGHAT and CDR2 FQDESV (reference sequence). Deletions cut 1 base from V and 2 bases from J, with 6 bases between. The CDR3 is made up of 13 amino acids. Here the CDR3 reads CASSLGPAYEQYF. The CDR3 nucleotides are TGTGCCAGCAGCTTAGGACCCGCCTACGAGCAGTACTTC.

The gene calls are TRBV2 and TRBJ1-1, with TRBD1 matching 7 bases. The germline V gene has CDR1 SNHLY and CDR2 FYNNEI. V lost 5 bases to trimming and J lost 1 base; unmatched junction nucleotides: 4. The CDR3 has 14 amino acids. As DNA, the CDR3 is TGTGCCAGCAGTTTGACAGGGTGGAACACTGAAGCTTTCTTT. It is translated as CASSLTGWNTEAFF. The full variable domain, in which reference TRBV2 and TRBJ1-1 provide the parts outside the CDR3, is EPEVTQTPSHQVTQMGQEVILRCVPISNHLYFYWYRQILGQKVEFLVSFYNNEISEKSEIFDDQFSVERPDGSNFTLKIRSTKLEDSAMYFCASSLTGWNTEAFFGQGTRLTVV.

The chain has TRBV3-1 and TRBJ2-7; TRBD2 aligns across 7 bases. The germline V gene encodes CDR1 LGHDT and CDR2 YNNKEL (reference sequence). The CDR3 covers 13 residues. J lost 2 bases, V lost 4 bases, and 2 bases had no gene match. The chain's CDR3 is CASSLGLAYEQYF. The CDR3 DNA reads TGTGCCAGCAGCCTAGGACTAGCCTACGAGCAGTACTTC.

This clonotype has a handful of counts. This rearrangement joins TRBV7-9 to TRBJ2-7, with a possible D match to TRBD1 (6 bases). With 2 bases removed from V and 7 bases from J, the gap between germline ends came to 15 bases. The length of the CDR3 is 14 residues. Per the germline V gene, CDR1 is SEHNR and CDR2 is FQNEAQ (reference sequence). CDR3: CASSLRTALEEQYF. CDR3 sequence (DNA): TGTGCCAGCAGCTTAAGGACAGCCTTGGAGGAGCAGTACTTC.

The chain uses TRBV29-1 and TRBJ2-7, with D perhaps matching TRBD1 (6 bases). CDR3 length: 14 amino acids. Trimming removed 4 bases at V and 4 bases at J, with 17 bases between. Germline V CDR1 and CDR2: SQVTM, ANQGSEA. In nucleotides, the CDR3 is TGCAGCGTTGCGAGGACCGGGACACAATACGAGCAGTACTTC. This codes for CSVARTGTQYEQYF.

The rearrangement uses TRBV29-1 and TRBJ2-2, with TRBD2 identical over 10 bases. Germline assignment: CDR1 SQVTM and CDR2 ANQGSEA. CDR3 length equals 14 residues. V was clipped by 8 bases and J by 7 bases; unmatched bases: 10. The CDR3 reads CSHGGGTSVGELFF. The DNA of the CDR3 is TGCAGCCACGGAGGTGGGACTAGCGTCGGGGAGCTGTTTTTT.

The chain has TRBV28 and TRBJ2-7, with unresolved D. The CDR3 loop spans 14 amino acids. Germline CDR1 MDHEN, CDR2 SYDVKM. Trimming shortened V by 2 bases and J by 4 bases, and 12 bases separated the two germline ends. The CDR3: CASSLRVGLYEQYF. CDR3 DNA: TGTGCCAGCAGTTTAAGAGTCGGCCTTTACGAGCAGTACTTC.

V is TRBV7-2 and J is TRBJ2-1; 12 bases align to TRBD2. CDR3 size: 15 residues. J was trimmed by 7 bases and V by 3 bases; bases with no gene match: 4. The germline V gene has CDR1 SGHTA and CDR2 FQGNSA. In nucleotides, the CDR3 is TGTGCCAGCAGCTTGCTAGCGGGAGGGGAGAATGAGCAGTTCTTC. Translating it yields CASSLLAGGENEQFF.

V and J are TRBV7-2 and TRBJ2-1, with 13 nucleotides matching TRBD2. CDR3 size: 17 residues. V was clipped by 6 bases and J by 0 bases; unmatched bases: 5. The V gene's germline CDR1 is SGHTA and CDR2 FQGNSA. The CDR3 here is CASSWGLAGSSYNEQFF. CDR3 nucleotide sequence: TGTGCCAGCAGTTGGGGACTAGCGGGGAGCTCCTACAATGAGCAGTTCTTC.